This T cell receptor beta chain was identified in a study of CD8+CD57+ T cells in acquired aplastic anemia. Overall study context: Each DNA sample taken from sorted CD4+ and CD8+ cells came to about 3 ug on average. Healthy-donor CD4+ cells averaged approximately 10 million reads.

Study results and limitations: Between patients and controls, CD8+ Simpson's diversity did not vary significantly. Over 25 CD8+ CDR3 sequences occurred in both the patients and the controls.

Genomic DNA acted as the template from which TCR beta VDJ combination and CDR3 sequence profiling were carried out. TCRdb fed the reads into MiXCR, producing one record per CDR3 protein. The sample consists of over 150,000 distinct CDR3 sequences, 35% to 55% of them appearing once. Details on this clonotype: Its antigen remains unknown. The junction departs from germline at one end; a sequencing error may be responsible.

This TCR was recovered from a human donor in good health. The sample consisted of sorted CD4+, CD8+, or CD8+CD57+ T cells (not recorded which) from PBMCs.

CDR3 coding DNA: TGTGCCAGCAGCGATGACACGGGCGATCAGCCCCAGCACTTT. Protein: CASSDDTGDQPQHF. This chain links TRBV2 with TRBJ1-5; no clear D gene. This CDR3 has 14 residues. Germline CDR1 is SNHLY and CDR2 is FYNNEI.